Shown below are 21 T cell receptor beta chains from a single sample sequenced in a study of cytotoxic CD8 clonotypes in ibrutinib-treated CLL (dated by TCRdb to the early 2020s). In the paper's terms, the time point label means: approximately eleven months on ibrutinib. The library was obtained by the immunoSEQ multiplex PCR assay. TCRdb holds this immuneACCESS table with in-frame rearrangements only. Some clones are missing; in checked studies, unresolved V genes explain under half, and the rest has no known cause. Present in this sample are over 200,000 clones, roughly three quarters of which were seen just once. Roughly 10% of the sample is in the top ten clones. The sequencing here drew on PBMCs, taken after 12 months of ibrutinib treatment. The receptors were sampled from a human donor with chronic lymphocytic leukemia.

This rearrangement joins TRBV7-9 to TRBJ1-2, with TRBD1 as a possible D gene (5 bases). The length of the CDR3 is 14 residues. Germline CDR1 is SEHNR and CDR2 is FQNEAQ (reference sequence). Trimming pared 6 bases from V and 5 bases from J, leaving 16 bases between. The CDR3 bases are TGTGCCAGCAGTGACCGGGACTTCCTTTATGGCTACACCTTC. It encodes CASSDRDFLYGYTF.

This chain links TRBV6-5 with TRBJ2-7, with D hard to call. This CDR3 has 15 amino acids. Germline V gives CDR1 MNHEY, CDR2 SVGAGI. V was pared by 8 bases and J by 0 bases, with 17 bases between. CDR3 bases: TGTGCCAGCCTCGGATCGGCAACGGGCTCCTACGAGCAGTACTTC. Its protein product is CASLGSATGSYEQYF.

The chain joins TRBV15 to TRBJ1-6, with D possibly being TRBD1 (6 bases). The V end lost 1 base, the J end lost 9 bases, and 16 bases lay between the germline ends. CDR1 and CDR2 (germline): LNHNV, YYDKDF (reference sequence). This CDR3 has 16 residues. The CDR3 reads CATSRGGQGLGSPLHF. CDR3 DNA sequence: TGTGCCACCAGCAGAGGGGGACAAGGGCTAGGTTCACCCCTCCACTTT. Variable domain in full (rest from reference TRBV15 and TRBJ1-6): DAMVIQNPRYQVTQFGKPVTLSCSQTLNHNVMYWYQQKSSQAPKLLFHYYDKDFNNEADTPDNFQSRRPNTSFCFLDIRSPGLGDTAMYLCATSRGGQGLGSPLHFGNGTRLTVT.

The chain recombines TRBV29-1 with TRBJ2-2; possibly TRBD2 for D (6 bases). V was pared by 0 bases and J by 6 bases, with 11 bases between. CDR1 is SQVTM, CDR2 ANQGSEA, per germline. CDR3 length: 14 residues. Written as DNA, the CDR3 is TGCAGCGTTGAAGATCCCAGGAGGGCCGGGGAGCTGTTTTTT. The encoded protein is CSVEDPRRAGELFF.

The chain combines TRBV9 with TRBJ1-4; unclear D gene. V dropped 0 bases and J dropped 5 bases, with 11 bases sitting between them. Germline CDR1 and CDR2: SGDLS and YYNGEE. The CDR3 consists of 15 residues. The CDR3 DNA follows: TGTGCCAGCAGCGTAGGTCCGGTGACAAATGAAAAACTGTTTTTT. This codes for CASSVGPVTNEKLFF.

The chain uses TRBV9 and TRBJ2-1; no definite D call. Germline assignment: CDR1 SGDLS and CDR2 YYNGEE. V was pared by 3 bases and J by 7 bases, with 17 bases between. The CDR3 is 15 residues long. In DNA form, the CDR3 reads TGTGCCAGCAGCGCCCTGACATACGCCCAAAATGAGCAGTTCTTC. Translation: CASSALTYAQNEQFF.

The chain carries TRBV2 and TRBJ1-2, with D perhaps TRBD1 (5 bases). V was trimmed by 0 bases and J by 2 bases, leaving 16 bases between them. The CDR3 spans 17 residues. CDR1 SNHLY and CDR2 FYNNEI come from the germline V gene. The CDR3 DNA reads as TGTGCCAGCAGTGAAGCAATGTGGGGGTTAGGAAACTATGGCTACACCTTC. It translates to CASSEAMWGLGNYGYTF.

V gene TRBV6-5 combines with J gene TRBJ2-5, with a possible D match to TRBD1 (5 bases). The CDR3 length is 14 residues. In germline, CDR1 is MNHEY, CDR2 SVGAGI. V shed 5 bases and J shed 0 bases, with 10 bases lying between them. The CDR3 reads CASSTRQYQETQYF. The CDR3 nucleotides are TGTGCCAGCAGTACCCGACAGTACCAAGAGACCCAGTACTTC.

This clone appeared a few times. This chain links TRBV6-6 with TRBJ1-1; 7 nucleotides agree with TRBD1. Trimming at V came to 5 bases and at J to 5 bases, leaving 8 bases not matched to a gene. The CDR3 length is 14 residues. Germline V lookup: CDR1 MNHNY, CDR2 SVGAGI (reference sequence). Here the CDR3 reads CASSLPGGKTEAFF. The CDR3 nucleotides are TGTGCCAGCAGTCTTCCAGGGGGAAAGACTGAAGCTTTCTTT.

The sample holds a few counts of this clone. The rearrangement uses TRBV11-2 and TRBJ2-1; D gene unclear. Per the germline V gene, CDR1 is SGHAT and CDR2 is FQNNGV. Trimming shortened V by 4 bases and J by 6 bases, and 16 bases separated the two germline ends. This CDR3 has 15 amino acids. The CDR3, as DNA: TGTGCCAGCAGCTCCCACGTTATGGGTAGCAATGAGCAGTTCTTC. It is translated as CASSSHVMGSNEQFF.

In DNA, the CDR3 is TGTGCCAGCAGTTTCCGGGGGGACGAGCAGTACTTC. Protein sequence: CASSFRGDEQYF. The chain recombines TRBV27 with TRBJ2-7; TRBD2 aligns across 7 bases. The CDR3 consists of 12 residues. Looked up from germline, CDR1 is MNHEY and CDR2 is SMNVEV (reference sequence). J gave up 5 bases and V 3 bases, and 1 base lay outside the gene matches.

The CDR3 DNA is TGTGCCAGCAGCTTGGAACGGTATACGCAGTATTTT. As protein: CASSLERYTQYF. The rearrangement links TRBV5-6 to TRBJ2-3; no clear D. Looked up from germline, CDR1 is SGHDT and CDR2 is YYEEEE. Trimming removed 0 bases at V and 7 bases at J, with 6 bases between. The CDR3 runs 12 residues.

This chain uses TRBV2 with TRBJ1-5; D gene uncertain. Germline-derived CDR1 and CDR2 are SNHLY and FYNNEI. This CDR3 is 16 amino acids long. With 2 bases removed from V and 4 bases from J, the gap between germline ends came to 15 bases. The CDR3 region is CASSELWSLPNQPQHF. CDR3 bases: TGTGCCAGCAGTGAACTTTGGTCCTTACCAAATCAGCCCCAGCATTTT.

The chain employs TRBV7-8 and TRBJ2-2, with 8 bases lining up with TRBD2. Germline V gives CDR1 SGHVS, CDR2 FQNEAQ. The CDR3 has 15 residues. Losses at the gene ends were 7 bases for V and 5 bases for J; bases not matched to a gene: 9. In DNA, the CDR3 is TGTGCCAGCACCCCTCGGGAGGGAAGGACCGGGGAGCTGTTTTTT. This translates into CASTPREGRTGELFF.

This clone is a singleton in its sample. The chain joins TRBV2 to TRBJ1-2; 7 bases are a match to TRBD1. V gave up 2 bases and J gave up 3 bases; unmatched junction bases: 3. Germline V lookup: CDR1 SNHLY, CDR2 FYNNEI. This CDR3 spans 14 amino acids. The DNA of the CDR3 is TGTGCCAGCAGTGAACAGGGGGAGGACTATGGCTACACCTTC. It specifies CASSEQGEDYGYTF. The complete variable domain, with remaining parts taken from reference TRBV2 and TRBJ1-2, reads EPEVTQTPSHQVTQMGQEVILRCVPISNHLYFYWYRQILGQKVEFLVSFYNNEISEKSEIFDDQFSVERPDGSNFTLKIRSTKLEDSAMYFCASSEQGEDYGYTFGSGTRLTVV.

The chain uses TRBV7-6 and TRBJ2-3, with D perhaps matching TRBD1 (8 bases). CDR1 SGHVS and CDR2 FNYEAQ come from the germline V gene. Trimming took off 4 bases at V and 1 base at J, with 12 bases between the two ends. The length of the CDR3 is 15 residues. This CDR3 reads CASSSTGGGTDTQYF. Here the CDR3 DNA reads TGTGCCAGCAGCTCCACAGGGGGGGGCACAGATACGCAGTATTTT.

This clone appeared a single time. Other nucleotide sequences from this sample produce the same CDR3. The chain carries TRBV27 and TRBJ2-7, with 8 bases aligning to TRBD2. Looked up from germline, CDR1 is MNHEY and CDR2 is SMNVEV (reference sequence). The CDR3 runs to 14 residues. Germline trimming cut 6 bases from V and 3 bases from J; bases unmatched to any gene: 7. CDR3 loop: CASSLGTSGYEQYF. CDR3 in DNA: TGTGCCAGCAGCCTGGGAACTAGCGGCTACGAGCAGTACTTC.

This clone was seen a single time. The V gene is TRBV5-4, the J gene TRBJ2-3, with 8 bases matching TRBD2. This CDR3 spans 19 amino acids. After removal of 0 bases from V and 2 bases from J, the junction contained 14 bases not matched to a gene. CDR1 and CDR2 from the germline V gene are SGHNT and YYREEE (reference sequence). The CDR3 DNA follows: TGTGCCAGCAGCTTGGGTTGGGACGTCGGGGGACTAGACACAGATACGCAGTATTTT. Amino acids: CASSLGWDVGGLDTDTQYF.

A note on this clone: One end of the junction fails to match germline, which may point to a read error. The rearrangement links TRBV27 to TRBJ1-1; maybe TRBD1 (5 bases). The CDR3 spans 9 residues. Germline-derived CDR1 and CDR2 are MNHEY and SMNVEV (reference sequence). CDR3 bases: TGTGCCAGCAGTTTGGACAAGGGGTTT. Translating gives CASSLDKGF.

The genes are TRBV5-4 and TRBJ1-4; tentatively, D is TRBD1 (5 bases). CDR1 and CDR2 from the germline V gene are SGHNT and YYREEE (reference sequence). Trimming removed 4 bases at V and 2 bases at J, with 15 bases between. CDR3 length: 16 residues. The CDR3 bases are TGTGCCAGCAGCAAGGGAGGGGATCTGACTAATGAAAAACTGTTTTTT. This translates into CASSKGGDLTNEKLFF.

Worth noting for this clone: A read error may explain this, as a much larger clone is one base away. The V and J genes are TRBV7-9 and TRBJ2-7, with D uncertain. The V end was cut by 5 bases, the J end by 0 bases, with 2 bases between. Germline V lookup: CDR1 SEHNR, CDR2 FQNEAQ (reference sequence). CDR3 size: 11 residues. CDR3 residues: CASSTSYEQYF. As DNA, the CDR3 is TGTGCCAGCAGCACCTCCTACGAGCAGTACTTC.